The 30 T cell receptor beta chains presented below share a single source sample, sequenced in a study of spatial heterogeneity in lung cancer. Broader study findings: Tumoral mutation counts were tracked by counts of expanded intratumoral alpha and beta TCRs.

The time point denotes: sample taken at primary tumor resection. TCRdb itself ran the 5' RACE reads through MiXCR, one entry per CDR3 protein. The table includes some 3,200 distinct CDR3 sequences, 5.5% to 7.5% detected once. Antigens of these TCRs are unknown. Sequencing was performed on lung tumor tissue, taken at surgery. The receptors shown here come from a male donor with early-stage non-small cell lung cancer.

There are many counts of this clonotype. V and J are TRBV7-6 and TRBJ2-2; TRBD2 matches at 7 bases. The germline gives CDR1 SGHVS, CDR2 FNYEAQ. The CDR3 runs to 14 residues. V dropped 6 bases and J dropped 4; count of bases not matched to a gene: 5. The CDR3 spells CASSTWGGTGELFF. The CDR3 DNA follows: TGTGCCAGCAGTACCTGGGGGGGCACCGGGGAGCTGTTTTTT.

By share of the sample, this clonotype is medium-sized. The J gene is TRBJ2-5, the V gene TRBV12-3 or TRBV12-4, with 7 bases aligning to TRBD1. This CDR3 has 14 residues. The V and J ends lost 6 bases and 5 bases, in that order; junction bases with no gene match: 9. The CDR3 nucleotides read TGTGCCAGCAGCCCGACAGGGCAGGGGGAGACCCAGTACTTC. Its translation is CASSPTGQGETQYF.

In its sample, this clonotype is medium-sized. V usage is TRBV12-3 or TRBV12-4 and J usage is TRBJ2-5, with D perhaps assigned TRBD1 or TRBD2 (5 bases each). Trimming removed 10 bases at V and 1 base at J, with 13 bases between. This CDR3 has 13 residues. The CDR3 DNA reads as TGTGCCACCAAACAAGGGACCCAAGAGACCCAGTACTTC. Amino acid sequence: CATKQGTQETQYF.

This clonotype came up many times. The chain joins TRBV25-1 to TRBJ2-7; no firm D call. V lost 4 bases to trimming and J lost 4 bases, with 5 bases between them. Germline CDR1 reads MGHDK; CDR2 reads SYGVNS. The CDR3 is 11 residues long. The CDR3, as DNA: TGTGCCAGCAGTGTGGGATACGAGCAGTACTTC. Protein product: CASSVGYEQYF.

By sample fraction, this clonotype is medium-sized. The chain carries TRBV5-4 and TRBJ2-1; 10 bases agree with TRBD2. Germline V gene lookup returns CDR1 SGHNT and CDR2 YYREEE (reference sequence). The CDR3 is 16 residues long. V lost 0 bases, J lost 5 bases, and 5 bases stayed unmatched. The CDR3 DNA reads as TGTGCCAGCAGCTTGGGATCTAGCGGGGGCAACAATGAGCAGTTCTTC. It translates to CASSLGSSGGNNEQFF.

This clonotype is medium-sized in the sample. The chain combines TRBV6-5 with TRBJ2-1; D gene ambiguous. V gave up 2 bases and J gave up 0 bases, with 8 bases separating them. Germline V gene sequence: CDR1 MNHEY, CDR2 SVGAGI. This CDR3 is 15 amino acids long. In nucleotides, the CDR3 is TGTGCCAGCAGTTACGACGAGAGCTCCTACAATGAGCAGTTCTTC. Encoded protein: CASSYDESSYNEQFF.

Only a few counts were recorded for this clonotype. The V gene is TRBV11-2, the J gene TRBJ2-1; D not resolved. V dropped 5 bases and J dropped 6 bases, with 14 bases sitting between them. The CDR3 contains 14 residues. CDR1 SGHAT and CDR2 FQNNGV come from the germline V gene. The CDR3 sequence is CASSPGNPPNEQFF. The DNA of the CDR3 is TGTGCCAGCAGCCCCGGTAACCCACCCAATGAGCAGTTCTTC. The whole variable domain, filled in from reference TRBV11-2 and TRBJ2-1, reads EAGVAQSPRYKIIEKRQSVAFWCNPISGHATLYWYQQILGQGPKLLIQFQNNGVVDDSQLPKDRFSAERLKGVDSTLKIQPAKLEDSAVYLCASSPGNPPNEQFFGPGTRLTVL.

In this sample, this clonotype is medium-sized. The rearrangement joins TRBV3-1 to TRBJ2-7; 7 bases line up with TRBD1. This CDR3 spans 15 amino acids. V gave up 5 bases and J gave up 0 bases; unmatched junction bases: 7. CDR1 is LGHDT, CDR2 YNNKEL, per germline (reference sequence). The CDR3 spells CASSSRDRASYEQYF. The CDR3 DNA sequence: TGTGCCAGCAGCTCTCGGGACAGAGCCTCCTACGAGCAGTACTTC.

This clonotype is medium-sized by share. J is TRBJ1-1 and V is TRBV5-4; D may be TRBD1 (5 bases). Germline V gene sequence: CDR1 SGHNT, CDR2 YYREEE (reference sequence). The CDR3 has 16 amino acids. V lost 0 bases, J lost 1 base, and 13 bases lay in between. The CDR3 DNA is TGTGCCAGCAGCTTGGCCAGTGGGCAGGGGAACACTGAAGCTTTCTTT. It codes for CASSLASGQGNTEAFF. Together with reference TRBV5-4 and TRBJ1-1, the CDR3 gives the full variable domain: ETGVTQSPTHLIKTRGQQVTLRCSSQSGHNTVSWYQQALGQGPQFIFQYYREEENGRGNFPPRFSGLQFPNYSSELNVNALELDDSALYLCASSLASGQGNTEAFFGQGTRLTVV.

This clonotype counts as medium-sized. The chain employs TRBV7-9 and TRBJ1-2; 9 bases are shared with TRBD1. Germline V gene sequence: CDR1 SEHNR, CDR2 FQNEAQ (reference sequence). Trimming took 2 bases from V and 4 from J; bases not matched to a gene: 5. The CDR3 sequence is 15 residues long. CDR3 amino acids: CASSLSGTGPYGYTF. The CDR3 coding sequence is TGTGCCAGCAGCTTAAGTGGGACAGGGCCCTATGGCTACACCTTC.

This clonotype is termed medium-sized. CDR3 sequence (DNA): TGTGCCAGCAGCCGAGAGACCCAGTACTTC. Its protein product is CASSRETQYF. The rearrangement links TRBV7-9 to TRBJ2-5; D is unresolved. Germline V CDR1 and CDR2: SEHNR, FQNEAQ (reference sequence). This CDR3 has 10 amino acids. With 5 bases removed from V and 4 bases from J, the gap between germline ends came to 2 bases.

In its sample, this clonotype ranks as medium-sized. The chain uses TRBV7-9 and TRBJ1-4; D uncertain. V lost 5 bases, J lost 7 bases, and 8 bases lay in between. There are 12 residues in the CDR3. CDR1 is SEHNR and CDR2 is FQNEAQ in the germline V gene (reference sequence). CDR3 nucleotide sequence: TGTGCCAGCAGCCCCCTAGGTGAAAAACTGTTTTTT. Its protein product is CASSPLGEKLFF. The full variable domain, with the rest looked up from reference TRBV7-9 and TRBJ1-4, is DTGVSQNPRHKITKRGQNVTFRCDPISEHNRLYWYRQTLGQGPEFLTYFQNEAQLEKSRLLSDRFSAERPKGSFSTLEIQRTEQGDSAMYLCASSPLGEKLFFGSGTQLSVL.

This clonotype is deemed medium-sized (0.01 to 0.1%). The chain uses TRBV21-1 and TRBJ2-7; no check of the table's D call, TRBD2, against the DNA was made. TRBV21-1 is a known pseudogene. The CDR3 contains 16 residues. The CDR3 DNA is TGTGCCAGCAGCAAAAGGGAGCGGGGGGGCCGGTACGAGCAGTACTTC. It codes for CASSKRERGGRYEQYF.

Relative to its sample, this clonotype is medium-sized. This chain uses TRBV6-2 or TRBV6-3 with TRBJ2-3; D may be TRBD1 (5 bases). V lost 1 base and J 7 bases, leaving 9 bases between the germline ends. CDR1 is MNHEY and CDR2 is SVGEGT in the germline V gene. The CDR3 has 13 residues. This CDR3 is CASSYFQGNTQYF. The CDR3 DNA reads as TGTGCCAGCAGTTACTTCCAGGGAAATACGCAGTATTTT.

This clonotype qualifies as medium-sized. This rearrangement joins TRBV10-1 to TRBJ1-4; tentative D call: TRBD1 (5 bases). Germline CDR1 reads WNHNN; CDR2 reads SYGVQD (reference sequence). The CDR3 sequence is 13 residues long. Deletions cut 4 bases from V and 6 bases from J, with 9 bases between. The CDR3 region is CASSARGDEKLFF. The DNA of the CDR3 is TGCGCCAGCAGTGCTCGAGGGGATGAAAAACTGTTTTTT.

This clonotype was observed at least ten times. The J gene is TRBJ2-7, the V gene TRBV7-9, with a possible D match to TRBD1 (6 bases). Trimming left V 5 bases short and J 6 bases short, with 23 bases between. Germline CDR1 is SEHNR and CDR2 is FQNEAQ (reference sequence). CDR3 length equals 16 residues. CDR3 loop: CASSAQGWNGVGEQYF. The CDR3 nucleotides read TGTGCCAGCAGCGCTCAGGGGTGGAACGGAGTGGGCGAGCAGTACTTC.

This clonotype has just a few counts. V usage is TRBV3-1 and J usage is TRBJ2-4; 7 bases line up with TRBD2. The CDR3 is 16 amino acids. J gave up 6 bases and V 0 bases, and 8 bases lay outside the gene matches. The germline V gene encodes CDR1 LGHDT and CDR2 YNNKEL (reference sequence). The CDR3 is CASSQDQWGGGNIQYF. Here the CDR3 DNA reads TGTGCCAGCAGCCAAGATCAGTGGGGGGGTGGAAACATTCAGTACTTC.

This clonotype is classed as medium-sized. This chain uses TRBV30 with TRBJ1-2, with unresolved D. Germline CDR1 reads GTSNPN; CDR2 reads SVGIG (reference sequence). CDR3 length: 13 amino acids. V lost 7 bases to trimming and J lost 8 bases, with 20 bases between them. The CDR3 loop is CASTQAGFWGYTF. In DNA, the CDR3 is TGTGCCTCCACTCAAGCGGGATTTTGGGGCTACACCTTC.

The chain links TRBV20-1 to TRBJ1-2; tentatively, D is TRBD1 (6 bases). There are 15 residues in the CDR3. V gave up 2 bases and J gave up 3 bases, with 16 bases separating them. Per the germline V gene, CDR1 is DFQATT and CDR2 is SNEGSKA (reference sequence). In DNA form, the CDR3 reads TGCAGTGCTAGATTTTCAGGGGTAACTGACTATGGCTACACCTTC. Translation: CSARFSGVTDYGYTF.

The table lists this clonotype with a count of one. A read error may explain this, as a much larger clone is one base away. The CDR3, as DNA: TGTGCCTGGGAGGGTTATTCTGAAGCTTTCTTT. This translates into CAWEGYSEAFF. This chain connects TRBV30 to TRBJ1-1, with D unclear. V was pared by 5 bases and J by 6 bases, with 10 bases between. This CDR3 contains 11 residues. Germline CDR1 GTSNPN, CDR2 SVGIG (reference sequence).

This clonotype was seen more than once but under ten times. The V call is TRBV5-4, the J call TRBJ2-7, with TRBD1 matching over 9 bases. This CDR3 region has 16 residues. Germline CDR1 is SGHNT and CDR2 is YYREEE (reference sequence). V lost 4 bases to trimming and J lost 2 bases; unmatched junction nucleotides: 10. CDR3 in DNA: TGTGCCAGCAGCCATCACCCCCGGGACAGGGCCTACGAGCAGTACTTC. It translates to CASSHHPRDRAYEQYF. The full variable domain, completed using reference TRBV5-4 and TRBJ2-7, is ETGVTQSPTHLIKTRGQQVTLRCSSQSGHNTVSWYQQALGQGPQFIFQYYREEENGRGNFPPRFSGLQFPNYSSELNVNALELDDSALYLCASSHHPRDRAYEQYFGPGTRLTVT.

By sample fraction, this clonotype is large. The chain links TRBV28 to TRBJ2-7; 7 nucleotides line up with TRBD1. Trimming removed 5 bases from V and 6 bases from J; junction bases left unmatched: 10. CDR1 and CDR2 from the germline V gene are MDHEN and SYDVKM. This CDR3 is built from 14 residues. The CDR3 spells CASSTRDRRSEQYF. DNA for the CDR3: TGTGCCAGCAGTACCCGGGACAGACGTTCCGAGCAGTACTTC.

This clonotype is labeled medium-sized. This chain links TRBV29-1 with TRBJ1-5; possible D gene TRBD1, 6 bases. Trimming took 5 bases from V and 3 from J, leaving 14 bases between them. This CDR3 spans 14 amino acids. CDR1 is SQVTM, CDR2 ANQGSEA, per germline. CDR3 loop: CSVQDSGTNQPQHF. CDR3 sequence (DNA): TGCAGCGTTCAGGACAGTGGGACCAATCAGCCCCAGCATTTT.

This clonotype rates as medium-sized. The chain has TRBV28 and TRBJ1-1, with 7 bases lining up with TRBD1. The CDR3 covers 12 residues. The V and J ends lost 4 bases and 4 bases, in that order; junction bases with no gene match: 0. Germline V CDR1 and CDR2: MDHEN, SYDVKM. The CDR3 DNA reads TGTGCCAGCAGTTACAGGGGCACTGAAGCTTTCTTT. This translates into CASSYRGTEAFF.

This clonotype is large in the sample. The V call is TRBV11-2, the J call TRBJ1-4; unclear D gene. Germline CDR1 and CDR2: SGHAT and FQNNGV. The CDR3 consists of 16 residues. V lost 5 bases to trimming and J lost 11 bases, with 24 bases between them. The CDR3 here is CASSLALGSLNRKLFF. The CDR3 coding sequence is TGTGCCAGCAGCCTAGCCCTTGGCAGCCTGAATCGGAAACTGTTTTTT.

This clonotype was detected many times. J is TRBJ1-3 and V is TRBV20-1; D remains unclear. The germline V gene encodes CDR1 DFQATT and CDR2 SNEGSKA (reference sequence). This CDR3 contains 16 residues. V was clipped by 6 bases and J by 2 bases, with 20 bases between them. In DNA form, the CDR3 reads TGCAGTGCCGTAGAAGACACCGACACAACTGGAAACACCATATATTTT. Translating it yields CSAVEDTDTTGNTIYF.

In this sample, this clonotype turned up many times. The chain links TRBV6-5 to TRBJ2-7, with D possibly called TRBD1 or TRBD2 (6 bases each). V lost 5 bases and J lost 3, with 14 bases in between. The germline V gene encodes CDR1 MNHEY and CDR2 SVGAGI. The CDR3 contains 14 residues. CDR3 nucleotide sequence: TGTGCCAGCAGTCCATCAGGAGGGGGCTACGAGCAGTACTTC. Translated, it gives CASSPSGGGYEQYF.

This clonotype is medium-sized within its sample. The chain carries TRBV6-6 and TRBJ1-5, with a possible D match to TRBD1 (5 bases). Trimming took off 6 bases at V and 4 bases at J, with 10 bases between the two ends. Germline loops: CDR1 MNHNY, CDR2 SVGAGI (reference sequence). The length of the CDR3 is 13 residues. CDR3 residues: CASRQQVNQPQHF. CDR3 bases: TGTGCCAGCAGACAACAGGTTAATCAGCCCCAGCATTTT.

This clonotype was observed at least ten times. This chain uses TRBV7-2 with TRBJ2-3; 9 nucleotides match TRBD2. Losses at the gene ends were 4 bases for V and 6 bases for J; bases not matched to a gene: 8. CDR1 is SGHTA and CDR2 is FQGNSA in the germline V gene. This CDR3 comprises 15 residues. Here the CDR3 DNA reads TGTGCCAGCAGCTCCGCGTGGCTAGCGGGGGATACGCAGTATTTT. This translates into CASSSAWLAGDTQYF.

This clonotype qualifies as medium-sized (0.01 to 0.1%). The chain employs TRBV5-1 and TRBJ2-7; TRBD1 is a possible D gene (5 bases). Germline assignment: CDR1 SGHRS and CDR2 YFSETQ. The CDR3 runs to 13 residues. V shed 4 bases and J shed 4 bases, with 12 bases lying between them. The CDR3 DNA follows: TGCGCCAGCAGCCCGAACAGGATGTACGAGCAGTACTTC. Translated, it gives CASSPNRMYEQYF.